This passage covers 5 T cell receptor beta chains from one sample sequenced in a study of blood T cell repertoires in COVID-19. Method: immunoSEQ multiplex PCR; TCRdb's copy keeps in-frame clones and lacks some. The sample carries fewer than 350,000 clones, approximately 86% recorded once. The specimen sequenced was peripheral blood. These receptors all come from a woman in her 70s with COVID-19, enrolled during active disease.

In the case of this clone: In the same sample, other DNA sequences code for this CDR3. The V gene is TRBV5-1, the J gene TRBJ1-1; TRBD1 matches 9 bases. Germline values: CDR1 SGHRS, CDR2 YFSETQ. The V gene end was trimmed by 4 bases and the J gene end by 5 bases; junction bases not matched to a gene: 6. This CDR3 region has 14 residues. CDR3 DNA sequence: TGCGCCAGCAGCCTCAGACAGGGGGGGACTGAAGCTTTCTTT. Protein: CASSLRQGGTEAFF.

The CDR3 protein is CARSLAGTGRFGRNTIYF. CDR3 DNA: TGTGCCAGAAGCTTGGCAGGGACAGGGAGGTTTGGAAGAAACACCATATATTTT. The rearrangement links TRBV5-3 to TRBJ1-3; 9 bases fit TRBD1. TRBV5-3 is labeled an ORF, and its function is uncertain. The junction had 12 bases not matched to a gene; V was cut back by 0 bases and J by 5 bases. This CDR3 comprises 18 residues.

The chain links TRBV6-6 to TRBJ1-4; 9 nucleotides match TRBD1. Trimming removed 6 bases from V and 4 bases from J; junction bases left unmatched: 6. The CDR3 is made up of 15 amino acids. Germline values: CDR1 MNHNY, CDR2 SVGAGI (reference sequence). The CDR3 reads CASSQGDRVNEKLFF. The CDR3 DNA follows: TGTGCCAGCAGCCAGGGGGACAGGGTTAATGAAAAACTGTTTTTT.

The rearrangement uses TRBV9 and TRBJ2-3; 11 bases are shared with TRBD2. Germline V gene data show CDR1 as SGDLS and CDR2 as YYNGEE. The junction had 8 bases not matched to a gene; V was cut back by 0 bases and J by 2 bases. CDR3 size: 18 residues. In nucleotides, the CDR3 is TGTGCCAGCAGCGTAGCGGCTAGCGGGGGGCCCTTCACAGATACGCAGTATTTT. Translation gives CASSVAASGGPFTDTQYF.

J is TRBJ1-1 and V is TRBV30, with TRBD1 matching over 7 bases. J lost 0 bases, V lost 0 bases, and 4 bases had no gene match. Germline CDR1 and CDR2: GTSNPN and SVGIG (reference sequence). The CDR3 runs to 15 residues. CDR3 coding DNA: TGTGCCTGGAGTGTAGGGGGCAGCATGAACACTGAAGCTTTCTTT. This translates into CAWSVGGSMNTEAFF.